The sequence of this TCR beta chain was determined in a study of blood T cell repertoires in COVID-19. Study information: Whether acute or convalescent, the COVID-19 samples came from the United States, Italy and Spain.

Original methodology: Scientists estimated how many nucleated cells there were by amplifying reference gene primers. Generated by immunoSEQ multiplex PCR, the TCRdb table keeps only in-frame clones and is missing some. V and J calls and clone size are as listed in that table; D and trimming were resolved from the DNA. The data hold 200,000 to 300,000 clones, with 84% observed a single time. The CDR3 length is 18 residues. The germline gives CDR1 SEHNR, CDR2 FQNEAQ (reference sequence). V gave up 5 bases and J gave up 0 bases; unmatched junction bases: 11. Sequenced input: peripheral blood. This clonotype was obtained from a man in his fifties with acute or convalescent COVID-19. This chain links TRBV7-9 with TRBJ2-7, with 12 bases fitting TRBD2. The CDR3 spells CASSLLAGGKTSSYEQYF. In nucleotides, the CDR3 is TGTGCCAGCAGCCTACTAGCGGGAGGAAAAACCTCCTCCTACGAGCAGTACTTC.